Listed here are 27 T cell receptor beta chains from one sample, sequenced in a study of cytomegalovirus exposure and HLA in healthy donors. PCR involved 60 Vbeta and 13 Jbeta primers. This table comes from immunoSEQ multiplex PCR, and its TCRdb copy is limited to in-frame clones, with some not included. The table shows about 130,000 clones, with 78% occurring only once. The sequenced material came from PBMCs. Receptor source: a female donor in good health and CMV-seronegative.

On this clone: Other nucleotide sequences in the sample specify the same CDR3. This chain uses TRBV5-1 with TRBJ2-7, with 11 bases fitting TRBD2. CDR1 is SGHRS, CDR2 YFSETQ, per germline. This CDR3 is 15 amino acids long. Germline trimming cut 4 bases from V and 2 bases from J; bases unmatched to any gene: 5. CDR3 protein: CASSARLAGPYEQYF. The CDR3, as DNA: TGCGCCAGCAGCGCCAGACTAGCGGGACCCTACGAGCAGTACTTC.

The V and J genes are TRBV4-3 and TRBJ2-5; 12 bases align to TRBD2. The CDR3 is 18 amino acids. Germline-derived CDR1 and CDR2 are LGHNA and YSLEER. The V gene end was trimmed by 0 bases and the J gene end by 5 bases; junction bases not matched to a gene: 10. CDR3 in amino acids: CASSQDPLAGGRGETQYF. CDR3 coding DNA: TGCGCCAGCAGCCAAGATCCCCTAGCGGGAGGGCGAGGCGAGACCCAGTACTTC.

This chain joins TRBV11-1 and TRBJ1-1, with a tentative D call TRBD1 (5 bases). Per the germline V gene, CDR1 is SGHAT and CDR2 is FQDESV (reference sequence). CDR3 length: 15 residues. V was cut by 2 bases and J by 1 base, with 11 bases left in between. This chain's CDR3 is CASSLRPDRNTEAFF. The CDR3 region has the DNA TGTGCCAGCAGCTTACGTCCCGACAGGAACACTGAAGCTTTCTTT.

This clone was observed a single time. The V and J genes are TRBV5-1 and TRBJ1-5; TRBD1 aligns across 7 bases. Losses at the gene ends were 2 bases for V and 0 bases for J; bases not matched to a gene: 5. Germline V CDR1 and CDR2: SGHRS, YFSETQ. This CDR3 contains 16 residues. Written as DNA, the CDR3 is TGCGCCAGCAGCTTCGGGACAGCCGATAGCAATCAGCCCCAGCATTTT. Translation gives CASSFGTADSNQPQHF. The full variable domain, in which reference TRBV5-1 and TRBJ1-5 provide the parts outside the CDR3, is KAGVTQTPRYLIKTRGQQVTLSCSPISGHRSVSWYQQTPGQGLQFLFEYFSETQRNKGNFPGRFSGRQFSNSRSEMNVSTLELGDSALYLCASSFGTADSNQPQHFGDGTRLSIL.

Here the CDR3 DNA reads TGTGCCTGGAGCGAGGACGGGGAAGAGACCCAGTACTTC. Encoded protein: CAWSEDGEETQYF. The chain is built from TRBV30 and TRBJ2-5; the D gene is possibly TRBD2 (5 bases). V lost 3 bases, J lost 3 bases, and 11 bases lay in between. From germline, CDR1 is GTSNPN and CDR2 SVGIG (reference sequence). The CDR3 runs to 13 residues.

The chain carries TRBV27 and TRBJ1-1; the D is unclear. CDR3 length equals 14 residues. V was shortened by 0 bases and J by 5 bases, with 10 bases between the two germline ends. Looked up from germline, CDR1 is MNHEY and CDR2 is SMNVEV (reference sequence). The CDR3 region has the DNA TGTGCCAGCAGTTTATCAATCACCCGGACTGAAGCTTTCTTT. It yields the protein CASSLSITRTEAFF.

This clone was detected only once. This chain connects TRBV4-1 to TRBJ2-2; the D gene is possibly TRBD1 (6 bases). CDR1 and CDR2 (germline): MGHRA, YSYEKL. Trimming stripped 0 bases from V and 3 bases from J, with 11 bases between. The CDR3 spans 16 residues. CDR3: CASSQEDRFDTGELFF. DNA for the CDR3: TGCGCCAGCAGCCAAGAGGACAGATTTGACACCGGGGAGCTGTTTTTT.

This chain's CDR3 is CASSLQGTNTEAFF. In DNA, the CDR3 is TGCGCCAGCAGTCTTCAGGGAACCAACACTGAAGCTTTCTTT. The chain couples TRBV5-1 to TRBJ1-1; tentative D call: TRBD1 (5 bases). V was pared by 5 bases and J by 2 bases, with 13 bases between. Germline assignment: CDR1 SGHRS and CDR2 YFSETQ. The CDR3 totals 14 residues.

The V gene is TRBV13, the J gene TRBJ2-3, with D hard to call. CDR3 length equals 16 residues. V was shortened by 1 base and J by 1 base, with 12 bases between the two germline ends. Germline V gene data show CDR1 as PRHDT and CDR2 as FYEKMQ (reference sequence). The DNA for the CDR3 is TGTGCCAGCAGCTTAGCTTTGAGACTTCGCACAGATACGCAGTATTTT. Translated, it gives CASSLALRLRTDTQYF.

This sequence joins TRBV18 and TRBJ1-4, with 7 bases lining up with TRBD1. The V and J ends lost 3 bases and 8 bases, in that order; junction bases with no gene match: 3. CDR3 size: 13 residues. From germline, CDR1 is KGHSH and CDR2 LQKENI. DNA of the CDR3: TGTGCCAGCTCACCTGGACAGGAGGAAAAACTGTTTTTT. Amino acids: CASSPGQEEKLFF.

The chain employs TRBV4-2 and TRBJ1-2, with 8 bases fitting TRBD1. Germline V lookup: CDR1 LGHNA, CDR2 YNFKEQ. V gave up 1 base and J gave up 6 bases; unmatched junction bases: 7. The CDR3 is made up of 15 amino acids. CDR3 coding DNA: TGTGCCAGCAGCCAAGTCCTTCCAGGGGGCGATGGCTACACCTTC. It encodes CASSQVLPGGDGYTF.

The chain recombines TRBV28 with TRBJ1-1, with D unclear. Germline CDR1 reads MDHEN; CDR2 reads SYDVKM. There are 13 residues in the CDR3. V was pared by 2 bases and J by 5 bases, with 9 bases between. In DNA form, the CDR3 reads TGTGCCAGCAGTTTAGCGGGGAAGACTGAAGCTTTCTTT. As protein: CASSLAGKTEAFF.

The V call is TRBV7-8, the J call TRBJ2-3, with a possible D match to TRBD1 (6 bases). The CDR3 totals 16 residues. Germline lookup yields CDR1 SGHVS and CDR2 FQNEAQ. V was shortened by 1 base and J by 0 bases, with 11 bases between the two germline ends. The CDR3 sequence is CASSLVMTGSTDTQYF. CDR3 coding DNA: TGTGCCAGCAGCTTAGTAATGACAGGCAGCACAGATACGCAGTATTTT.

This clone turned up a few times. The CDR3 sequence is CASSSGQRNTEAFF. CDR3 in DNA: TGCGCCAGCAGCTCGGGACAGAGGAACACTGAAGCTTTCTTT. The rearrangement joins TRBV5-1 to TRBJ1-1; TRBD1 aligns across 7 bases. Losses at the gene ends were 3 bases for V and 1 base for J; bases not matched to a gene: 3. The germline V gene has CDR1 SGHRS and CDR2 YFSETQ. CDR3 length equals 14 residues.

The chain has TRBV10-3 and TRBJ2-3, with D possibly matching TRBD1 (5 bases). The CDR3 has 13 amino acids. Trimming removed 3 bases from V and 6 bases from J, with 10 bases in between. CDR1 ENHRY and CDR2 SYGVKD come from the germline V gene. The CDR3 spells CAISDGQTDTQYF. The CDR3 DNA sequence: TGTGCCATCAGTGATGGACAAACCGATACGCAGTATTTT.

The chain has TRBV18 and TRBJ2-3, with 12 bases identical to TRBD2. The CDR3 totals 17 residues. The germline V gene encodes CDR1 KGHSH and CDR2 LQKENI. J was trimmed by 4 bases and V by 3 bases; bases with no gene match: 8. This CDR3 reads CASSPLAGGPVADTQYF. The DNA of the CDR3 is TGTGCCAGCTCACCGCTAGCGGGAGGGCCAGTGGCAGATACGCAGTATTTT. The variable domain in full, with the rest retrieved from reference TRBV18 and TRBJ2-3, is NAGVMQNPRHLVRRRGQEARLRCSPMKGHSHVYWYRQLPEEGLKFMVYLQKENIIDESGMPKERFSAEFPKEGPSILRIQQVVRGDSAAYFCASSPLAGGPVADTQYFGPGTRLTVL.

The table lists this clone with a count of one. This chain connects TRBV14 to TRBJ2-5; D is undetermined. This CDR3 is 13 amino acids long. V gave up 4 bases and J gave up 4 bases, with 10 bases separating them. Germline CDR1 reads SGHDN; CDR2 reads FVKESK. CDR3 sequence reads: CASSRAPPETQYF. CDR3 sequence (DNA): TGTGCCAGCAGCCGAGCTCCCCCAGAGACCCAGTACTTC.

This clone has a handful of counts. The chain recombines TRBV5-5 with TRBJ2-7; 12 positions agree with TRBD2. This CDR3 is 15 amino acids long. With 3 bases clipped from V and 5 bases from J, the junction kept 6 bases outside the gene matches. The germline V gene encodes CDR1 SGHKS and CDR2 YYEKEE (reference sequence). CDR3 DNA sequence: TGTGCCAGCAGCTCGAGACTAGCGGGAGAACACGAGCAGTACTTC. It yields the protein CASSSRLAGEHEQYF.

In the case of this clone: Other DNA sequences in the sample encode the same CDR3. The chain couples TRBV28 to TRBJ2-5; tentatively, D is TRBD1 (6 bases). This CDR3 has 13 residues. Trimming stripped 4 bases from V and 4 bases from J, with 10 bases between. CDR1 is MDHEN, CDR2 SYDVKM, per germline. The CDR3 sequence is CASSSSGAETQYF. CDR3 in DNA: TGTGCCAGCAGTTCCTCAGGGGCAGAGACCCAGTACTTC. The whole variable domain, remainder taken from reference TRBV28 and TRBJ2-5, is DVKVTQSSRYLVKRTGEKVFLECVQDMDHENMFWYRQDPGLGLRLIYFSYDVKMKEKGDIPEGYSVSREKKERFSLILESASTNQTSMYLCASSSSGAETQYFGPGTRLLVL.

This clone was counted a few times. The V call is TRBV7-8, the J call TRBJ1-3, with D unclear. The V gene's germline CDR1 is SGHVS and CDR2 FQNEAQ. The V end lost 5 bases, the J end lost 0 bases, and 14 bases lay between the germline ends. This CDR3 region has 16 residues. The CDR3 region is CASSREQASSGNTIYF. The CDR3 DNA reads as TGTGCCAGCAGCCGGGAGCAGGCAAGCTCTGGAAACACCATATATTTT.

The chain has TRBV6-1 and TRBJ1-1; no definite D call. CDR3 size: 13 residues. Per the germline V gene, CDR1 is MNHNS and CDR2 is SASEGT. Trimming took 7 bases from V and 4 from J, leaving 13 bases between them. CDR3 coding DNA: TGTGCCAGCACCGTGGGCACTGGCACTGAAGCTTTCTTT. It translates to CASTVGTGTEAFF.

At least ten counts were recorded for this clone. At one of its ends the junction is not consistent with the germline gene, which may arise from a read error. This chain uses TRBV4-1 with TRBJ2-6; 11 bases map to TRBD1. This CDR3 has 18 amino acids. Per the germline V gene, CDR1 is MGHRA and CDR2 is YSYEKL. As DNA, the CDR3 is TGCGCCAGCAGTCAAGGCGGACAGGGGGCGCTTGGGGCCAACGTCCTGACTTTC. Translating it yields CASSQGGQGALGANVLTF.

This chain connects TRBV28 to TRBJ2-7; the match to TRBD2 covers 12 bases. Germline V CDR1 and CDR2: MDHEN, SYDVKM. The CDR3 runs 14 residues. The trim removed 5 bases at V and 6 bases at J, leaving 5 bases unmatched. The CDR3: CASSLAGGPGEQYF. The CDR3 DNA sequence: TGTGCCAGCAGTCTAGCGGGAGGGCCTGGCGAGCAGTACTTC.

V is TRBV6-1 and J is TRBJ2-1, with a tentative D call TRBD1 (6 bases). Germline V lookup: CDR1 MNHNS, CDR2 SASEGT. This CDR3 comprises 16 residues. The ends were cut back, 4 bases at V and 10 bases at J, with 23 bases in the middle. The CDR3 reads CASSGAWGPGVGEQFF. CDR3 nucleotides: TGTGCCAGCAGTGGGGCATGGGGGCCCGGGGTAGGAGAGCAGTTCTTC.

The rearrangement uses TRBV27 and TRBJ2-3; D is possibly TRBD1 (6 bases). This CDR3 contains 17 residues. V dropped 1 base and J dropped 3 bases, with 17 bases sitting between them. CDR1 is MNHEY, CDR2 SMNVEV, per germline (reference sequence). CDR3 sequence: CASSLLFTGRGTDTQYF. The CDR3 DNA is TGTGCCAGCAGTTTATTATTTACAGGGCGAGGAACAGATACGCAGTATTTT.

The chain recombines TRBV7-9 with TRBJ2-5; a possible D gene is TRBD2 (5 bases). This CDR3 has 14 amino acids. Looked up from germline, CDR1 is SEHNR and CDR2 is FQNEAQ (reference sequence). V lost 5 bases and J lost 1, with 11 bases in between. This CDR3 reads CASSVTGLQETQYF. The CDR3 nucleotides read TGTGCCAGCAGCGTAACTGGACTCCAAGAGACCCAGTACTTC.

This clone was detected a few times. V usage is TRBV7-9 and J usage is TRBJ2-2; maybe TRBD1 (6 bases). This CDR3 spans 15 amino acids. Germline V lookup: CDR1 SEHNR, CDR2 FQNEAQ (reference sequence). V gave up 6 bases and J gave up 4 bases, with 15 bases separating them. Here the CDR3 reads CASRLRGSGTGELFF. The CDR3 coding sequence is TGTGCCAGCAGATTAAGGGGGTCAGGCACCGGGGAGCTGTTTTTT. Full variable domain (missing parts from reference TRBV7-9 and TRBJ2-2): DTGVSQNPRHKITKRGQNVTFRCDPISEHNRLYWYRQTLGQGPEFLTYFQNEAQLEKSRLLSDRFSAERPKGSFSTLEIQRTEQGDSAMYLCASRLRGSGTGELFFGEGSRLTVL.